This note documents a single T cell receptor (beta chain) sequence. The CDR3 runs to 14 residues. The germline gives CDR1 MGHDK, CDR2 SYGVNS. The V end lost 7 bases, the J end lost 0 bases, and 12 bases lay between the germline ends. Original processing notes: Amplification of reference gene primers was used by the study to estimate nucleated cell counts. Sequencing used immunoSEQ multiplex PCR; TCRdb keeps in-frame clones, though not all of them. V and J calls and clone size come straight from that table; D and trimming were deduced from the DNA. The sample holds a few hundred thousand clones, 85% to 90% seen once. The sample is drawn from a study of blood T cell repertoires in COVID-19. Study details: The United States, Italy and Spain supplied acute and convalescent COVID-19 samples. T cells, B-cell-depleted T cells, or PBMCs supplied cDNA or gDNA.

The chain links TRBV25-1 to TRBJ1-1; no definite D call. Sequencing used PBMCs or T cells enriched from blood (not recorded which). This receptor was identified in a woman aged 30 to 39 who had been exposed to COVID-19. CDR3 amino acids: CASTRGSLNTEAFF. The CDR3 nucleotides read TGTGCCAGCACCCGAGGTTCCTTGAACACTGAAGCTTTCTTT.